This is a list of T cell receptor beta chains from one sample in a study of T-cell reconstitution after alpha-beta-depleted transplantation in children. TCRdb fed the PCR reads into MiXCR, producing one record per CDR3 protein. The sample includes about 1,000,000 distinct CDR3 sequences, about 29% of them seen just once. The sequenced sample was PBMCs, mostly from graft donor cells, obtained 360 days after TCRalphabeta/CD19-depleted stem cell transplant. These TCRs come from a boy in the first two years of life who had a stem cell transplant for SCID, so the T cells may come from the graft donor. CDR3s include the opening cysteine and the closing phenylalanine or tryptophan. The D gene is left open where the match is weak. Clone size is given for some rows only: seen once, a few or many times, or a class if the clone is expanded.

clone_size: few
v_call: TRBV29-1
d_call: -
j_call: TRBJ2-1
cdr3_aa: CSVEVPGDEQFF
cdr3_nt: TGCAGCGTTGAAGTTCCAGGCGATGAGCAGTTCTTC

clone_size: -
v_call: TRBV29-1
d_call: -
j_call: TRBJ1-3
cdr3_aa: CSVVEGNTIYF
cdr3_nt: TGCAGCGTTGTCGAAGGAAACACCATATATTTT

clone_size: few
v_call: TRBV15
d_call: TRBD2
j_call: TRBJ2-1
cdr3_aa: CATSRTPGLAHNEQFF
cdr3_nt: TGTGCCACCAGCAGAACCCCGGGACTAGCTCACAATGAGCAGTTCTTC

clone_size: few
v_call: TRBV5-1
d_call: TRBD2
j_call: TRBJ2-3
cdr3_aa: CASSWGGTSGQGDTQYF
cdr3_nt: TGCGCCAGCAGCTGGGGTGGGACTAGCGGTCAAGGAGATACGCAGTATTTT

clone_size: many
v_call: TRBV25-1
d_call: TRBD2
j_call: TRBJ2-1
cdr3_aa: CASSDALAGGLYEQFF
cdr3_nt: TGTGCCAGCAGTGATGCCCTCGCGGGGGGACTCTATGAGCAGTTCTTC

clone_size: -
v_call: TRBV13
d_call: TRBD2
j_call: TRBJ2-7
cdr3_aa: CASSLDGAGGENYEQYF
cdr3_nt: TGTGCCAGCAGCTTAGATGGAGCGGGGGGCGAGAACTACGAGCAGTACTTC

clone_size: few
v_call: TRBV7-8
d_call: -
j_call: TRBJ2-6
cdr3_aa: CASSLYPGPLSGANVLTF
cdr3_nt: TGTGCCAGCAGCTTATACCCAGGGCCCCTCTCTGGGGCCAACGTCCTGACTTTC

clone_size: few
v_call: TRBV12-3/TRBV12-4
d_call: -
j_call: TRBJ2-1
cdr3_aa: CASSQLIPSYNEQFF
cdr3_nt: TGTGCCAGCAGTCAACTTATTCCCTCCTACAATGAGCAGTTCTTC

clone_size: -
v_call: TRBV12-3/TRBV12-4
d_call: -
j_call: TRBJ1-1
cdr3_aa: CASSLWGRGGLGTEAFF
cdr3_nt: TGTGCCAGCAGTTTATGGGGCAGGGGAGGCCTGGGCACTGAAGCTTTCTTT

clone_size: -
v_call: TRBV5-6
d_call: TRBD1
j_call: TRBJ1-4
cdr3_aa: CASSLSSRGHPNEKLFF
cdr3_nt: TGTGCCAGCAGCTTGAGCAGCAGGGGGCATCCTAATGAAAAACTGTTTTTT

clone_size: -
v_call: TRBV6-2/TRBV6-3
d_call: -
j_call: TRBJ1-5
cdr3_aa: CASSYGVINQPQHF
cdr3_nt: TGTGCCAGCAGTTACGGGGTAATCAATCAGCCCCAGCATTTT

clone_size: few
v_call: TRBV20-1
d_call: -
j_call: TRBJ2-3
cdr3_aa: CSASQSRDTQYF
cdr3_nt: TGCAGTGCTAGTCAGTCTAGAGATACGCAGTATTTT

clone_size: -
v_call: TRBV6-1
d_call: -
j_call: TRBJ2-3
cdr3_aa: CASSRGLGTTDTQYF
cdr3_nt: TGTGCCAGCAGTAGGGGATTAGGGACCACAGATACGCAGTATTTT

clone_size: -
v_call: TRBV4-2
d_call: TRBD2
j_call: TRBJ2-1
cdr3_aa: CASSQEIGLAGGQFF
cdr3_nt: TGTGCCAGCAGCCAAGAAATAGGGCTAGCGGGGGGGCAGTTCTTC

clone_size: -
v_call: TRBV12-3/TRBV12-4
d_call: -
j_call: TRBJ1-1
cdr3_aa: CASSPLKGGPTEAFF
cdr3_nt: TGTGCCAGCAGTCCACTTAAAGGGGGGCCCACTGAAGCTTTCTTT